These 23 T cell receptor beta chains were sequenced from one sample in a study of cytomegalovirus exposure and HLA in healthy donors. With 60 Vbeta and 13 Jbeta primers, the PCR was carried out. Sequencing was performed with immunoSEQ multiplex PCR; in TCRdb, only in-frame clones are kept and a portion is missing. The sample records 95,000 or so clones, 81% being singletons. Sequencing was carried out using PBMCs. The receptor set was obtained from a woman aged 65 to 85 in good health and CMV-seropositive.

Note on this clone: An end of the junction does not agree with germline; a read error may underlie this. This chain connects TRBV7-9 to TRBJ1-1; no reliable D call. Germline V CDR1 and CDR2: SEHNR, FQNEAQ (reference sequence). The CDR3 is made up of 12 amino acids. CDR3 DNA: TGTTCCAGCGGTCCCGGGAACACTGAAGCTTTCTTT. Protein: CSSGPGNTEAFF.

The chain combines TRBV9 with TRBJ2-1, with 7 bases matching TRBD2. Germline CDR1 reads SGDLS; CDR2 reads YYNGEE. This CDR3 spans 15 amino acids. J was trimmed by 3 bases and V by 3 bases; bases with no gene match: 6. CDR3 DNA sequence: TGTGCCAGCAGCGCCGGGAGGAATCACTACAATGAGCAGTTCTTC. It yields the protein CASSAGRNHYNEQFF.

The chain has TRBV15 and TRBJ1-6; D possibly corresponds to TRBD1 (6 bases). CDR1 and CDR2 (germline): LNHNV, YYDKDF (reference sequence). Trimming cost V 3 bases and J 8 bases, with 8 bases left between them. This CDR3 comprises 13 residues. The CDR3 sequence: CATSSYRDSPLHF. The CDR3 region has the DNA TGTGCCACCAGCAGTTACAGGGATTCACCCCTCCACTTT.

This clone was recorded once. J is TRBJ2-2 and V is TRBV14; 10 positions agree with TRBD2. Looked up from germline, CDR1 is SGHDN and CDR2 is FVKESK. CDR3 length equals 16 residues. J was trimmed by 6 bases and V by 4 bases; bases with no gene match: 8. CDR3 coding DNA: TGTGCCAGCAGCCCACTAGCGGGAAAGGTCTCCGGGGAGCTGTTTTTT. Encoded protein: CASSPLAGKVSGELFF.

This chain uses TRBV28 with TRBJ2-7, with D tentatively TRBD2 (6 bases). The germline gives CDR1 MDHEN, CDR2 SYDVKM. Trimming removed 6 bases from V and 5 bases from J, with 17 bases in between. The CDR3 contains 14 residues. CDR3 sequence: CASSEPLATHEQYF. The CDR3 DNA follows: TGTGCCAGCAGCGAGCCTCTAGCGACCCACGAGCAGTACTTC.

This clone was seen a few times. This sample also contains other DNA sequences that code for the same CDR3. The gene calls are TRBV28 and TRBJ1-5; D unclear. Germline V gene data show CDR1 as MDHEN and CDR2 as SYDVKM. The V gene lost 2 bases and the J gene lost 2 bases, with 10 bases spanning the gap. The CDR3 covers 15 residues. DNA for the CDR3: TGTGCCAGCAGTTTAGGAGGGTACGGCAATCAGCCCCAGCATTTT. This sequence encodes CASSLGGYGNQPQHF.

The chain joins TRBV2 to TRBJ2-1; 8 nucleotides agree with TRBD2. Germline CDR1 SNHLY, CDR2 FYNNEI. The length of the CDR3 is 14 residues. The trim removed 4 bases at V and 8 bases at J, leaving 7 bases unmatched. The CDR3: CASSGGRPAYEQFF. CDR3 nucleotides: TGTGCCAGCAGTGGCGGGAGGCCCGCGTATGAGCAGTTCTTC.

The rearrangement links TRBV30 to TRBJ1-3; D not resolved. Germline assignment: CDR1 GTSNPN and CDR2 SVGIG (reference sequence). Trimming stripped 2 bases from V and 2 bases from J, with 7 bases between. CDR3 length: 13 amino acids. This CDR3 reads CAWSRETGNTIYF. CDR3 bases: TGTGCCTGGAGTCGGGAAACTGGAAACACCATATATTTT.

This chain joins TRBV18 and TRBJ2-1; D not certain. The CDR3 sequence is 16 residues long. V lost 3 bases and J 3 bases, leaving 15 bases between the germline ends. CDR1 is KGHSH and CDR2 is LQKENI in the germline V gene. The CDR3 is CASSPTVITDYNEQFF. Written as DNA, the CDR3 is TGTGCCAGCTCACCTACGGTTATCACCGACTACAATGAGCAGTTCTTC. Filled out from reference TRBV18 and TRBJ2-1, the complete variable domain reads NAGVMQNPRHLVRRRGQEARLRCSPMKGHSHVYWYRQLPEEGLKFMVYLQKENIIDESGMPKERFSAEFPKEGPSILRIQQVVRGDSAAYFCASSPTVITDYNEQFFGPGTRLTVL.

The chain links TRBV25-1 to TRBJ2-7, with D tentatively TRBD1 (5 bases). Trimming took 6 bases from V and 4 from J, leaving 13 bases between them. CDR1 and CDR2 (germline): MGHDK, SYGVNS. CDR3 size: 13 residues. The CDR3 DNA follows: TGTGCCAGCAGGGACACGATTAGTTACGAGCAGTACTTC. Protein: CASRDTISYEQYF.

This chain links TRBV28 with TRBJ2-1; 9 bases line up with TRBD2. The CDR3 covers 20 residues. Germline V gene lookup returns CDR1 MDHEN and CDR2 SYDVKM. V gave up 3 bases and J gave up 0 bases; unmatched junction bases: 15. CDR3 coding DNA: TGTGCCAGCAGTTTGGGATCCGGGACTAGCTCTTCTAGCTCCTACAATGAGCAGTTCTTC. Translated, it gives CASSLGSGTSSSSSYNEQFF. Based on the CDR3 plus reference TRBV28 and TRBJ2-1, the full variable domain is DVKVTQSSRYLVKRTGEKVFLECVQDMDHENMFWYRQDPGLGLRLIYFSYDVKMKEKGDIPEGYSVSREKKERFSLILESASTNQTSMYLCASSLGSGTSSSSSYNEQFFGPGTRLTVL.

The chain uses TRBV7-3 and TRBJ2-2; tentatively, D is TRBD2 (6 bases). Germline V gene data show CDR1 as SGHTA and CDR2 as FQGTGA. Trimming cost V 3 bases and J 4 bases, with 15 bases left between them. The CDR3 has 16 amino acids. CDR3 amino acids: CASSFVSGGSTGELFF. CDR3 bases: TGTGCCAGCAGCTTCGTGTCCGGGGGAAGCACCGGGGAGCTGTTTTTT.

The rearrangement uses TRBV6-5 and TRBJ1-5, with D possibly being TRBD1 (5 bases). The CDR3 extends over 14 amino acids. V gave up 2 bases and J gave up 2 bases, with 7 bases separating them. CDR1 is MNHEY and CDR2 is SVGAGI in the germline V gene. The CDR3: CASSYRGGNQPQHF. The CDR3 nucleotides read TGTGCCAGCAGTTACCGGGGGGGCAATCAGCCCCAGCATTTT.

The CDR3 nucleotides are TGTGCCAGCAGCTTAGAGGCTCGGGTTTCAGGGAAAGAGACCCAGTACTTC. It specifies CASSLEARVSGKETQYF. The chain is built from TRBV7-6 and TRBJ2-5; possibly TRBD1 for D (5 bases). The V gene lost 1 base and the J gene lost 3 bases, with 18 bases spanning the gap. CDR3 length equals 17 residues. The V gene's germline CDR1 is SGHVS and CDR2 FNYEAQ.

This chain joins TRBV9 and TRBJ2-5, with D perhaps matching TRBD1 (6 bases). This CDR3 is 16 amino acids long. Per the germline V gene, CDR1 is SGDLS and CDR2 is YYNGEE. Trimming stripped 4 bases from V and 5 bases from J, with 21 bases between. The CDR3 spells CASSPGQLGLRETQYF. The CDR3 coding sequence is TGTGCCAGCAGCCCAGGACAGCTCGGCCTCCGGGAGACCCAGTACTTC.

The chain has TRBV9 and TRBJ2-3, with 8 bases matching TRBD2. Germline V gene data show CDR1 as SGDLS and CDR2 as YYNGEE. There are 17 residues in the CDR3. The junction had 6 bases not matched to a gene; V was cut back by 0 bases and J by 0 bases. CDR3 DNA sequence: TGTGCCAGCAGCGTAGGTGCTAGCGGGCCCAGCACAGATACGCAGTATTTT. It encodes CASSVGASGPSTDTQYF.

The chain links TRBV6-6 to TRBJ2-7; 8 bases fit TRBD2. The germline CDR1 and CDR2 sequences are MNHNY and SVGAGI (reference sequence). The CDR3 totals 13 residues. V gave up 6 bases and J gave up 3 bases; unmatched junction bases: 4. This CDR3 reads CASRKAGDYEQYF. As DNA, the CDR3 is TGTGCCAGCAGAAAAGCGGGAGACTACGAGCAGTACTTC.

The J gene is TRBJ1-5, the V gene TRBV5-4, with 7 bases aligning to TRBD1. Per germline, CDR1 SGHNT and CDR2 YYREEE (reference sequence). V shed 1 base, J shed 7 bases, and the junction held 5 bases outside the gene matches. This CDR3 region has 14 residues. In DNA, the CDR3 is TGTGCCAGCAGCTTGAAGGGGGCCGGGCAGCCCCAGCATTTT. Amino acid sequence: CASSLKGAGQPQHF.

The V and J genes are TRBV5-1 and TRBJ2-2; no definite D call. This CDR3 is 14 amino acids long. V was shortened by 4 bases and J by 4 bases, with 11 bases between the two germline ends. Germline V gene lookup returns CDR1 SGHRS and CDR2 YFSETQ. This CDR3 is CASSGEAVTGELFF. The CDR3 DNA follows: TGCGCCAGCAGCGGCGAGGCGGTCACCGGGGAGCTGTTTTTT. Looking up the rest from reference TRBV5-1 and TRBJ2-2 gives the full variable domain: KAGVTQTPRYLIKTRGQQVTLSCSPISGHRSVSWYQQTPGQGLQFLFEYFSETQRNKGNFPGRFSGRQFSNSRSEMNVSTLELGDSALYLCASSGEAVTGELFFGEGSRLTVL.

This clone was seen a few times. The chain uses TRBV6-6 and TRBJ2-7; weak D call: TRBD1 (6 bases). This CDR3 region has 15 residues. Trimming removed 2 bases at V and 2 bases at J, with 13 bases between. Germline V gives CDR1 MNHNY, CDR2 SVGAGI (reference sequence). The DNA of the CDR3 is TGTGCCAGCAGTTACCTTCGGACAGCCCCCTACGAGCAGTACTTC. The encoded protein is CASSYLRTAPYEQYF.

This clone was observed a single time. This sequence joins TRBV19 and TRBJ1-1; D is possibly TRBD1 (5 bases). Germline V gene lookup returns CDR1 LNHDA and CDR2 SQIVND (reference sequence). This CDR3 is built from 14 residues. V was clipped by 3 bases and J by 4 bases, with 12 bases between them. The CDR3 sequence is CASSIVQGTTEAFF. The DNA of the CDR3 is TGTGCCAGTAGTATCGTCCAGGGCACCACTGAAGCTTTCTTT.

V gene TRBV6-4 combines with J gene TRBJ2-1; 9 bases are shared with TRBD2. V shed 4 bases and J 0 bases; nucleotides not matched to a gene: 7. Germline V CDR1 and CDR2: MRHNA, SNTAGT. This CDR3 is built from 17 residues. This chain's CDR3 is CASSVLAGGGSYNEQFF. In nucleotides, the CDR3 is TGTGCCAGCAGTGTTTTGGCGGGAGGGGGCTCCTACAATGAGCAGTTCTTC.

On this clone: The junction shows a germline mismatch at one end, possibly a read error. V usage is TRBV7-7 and J usage is TRBJ2-5; no clear D. The length of the CDR3 is 15 residues. Germline V gives CDR1 SSHAT, CDR2 FNYEAQ (reference sequence). CDR3 amino acids: CASSFGDGYQETQYF. CDR3 in DNA: TGTGCTAGCAGCTTCGGTGACGGGTACCAAGAGACCCAGTACTTC.